These T cell receptor beta chains were read from a single sample in a study of neurological immune-mediated disorders. TCRdb re-called the 5' RACE reads through MiXCR, storing one row per CDR3 protein. The sample records tens of thousands of distinct CDR3 sequences, 10% to 15% being singletons. The source material was PBMCs. The receptor source for this set is a woman in her fifties or sixties with HTLV-1-associated myelopathy (HAM/TSP). Each CDR3 is given with its conserved first and last residue. Fields, in order: CDR3 length, J gene, V gene, D gene, clone size, CDR3 protein, CDR3 DNA. The D gene is left open where the match is weak. Not all rows give a size; the values are once, few, many and, for expanded clones, a class.

>12|TRBJ1-3|TRBV2|NA|many
CASVSSGNTIYF
TGTGCCAGCGTTTCATCTGGAAACACCATATATTTT
>15|TRBJ2-1|TRBV10-3|TRBD1|many
CAISEGTGGSNEQFF
TGTGCCATCAGTGAGGGGACAGGGGGCAGTAATGAGCAGTTCTTC
>13|TRBJ2-7|TRBV14|NA|many
CASSPRHAYEQYF
TGTGCCAGCAGCCCCCGACACGCGTACGAGCAGTACTTC
>15|TRBJ2-3|TRBV5-1|NA|many
CASSPLLASTDTQYF
TGCGCCAGCAGCCCCTTACTAGCTTCTACAGATACGCAGTATTTT
>13|TRBJ2-7|TRBV20-1|NA|many
CSARDPPLDEQYF
TGCAGTGCTAGAGATCCTCCACTAGACGAGCAGTACTTC
>13|TRBJ2-3|TRBV5-1|NA|many
CASSYLGSDTQYF
TGCGCCAGCAGCTACCTTGGGTCGGATACGCAGTATTTT
>14|TRBJ2-7|TRBV20-1|TRBD2|many
CSAGGLAEVYEQYF
TGCAGTGCTGGAGGACTAGCGGAAGTCTACGAGCAGTACTTC
>13|TRBJ1-2|TRBV20-1|NA|many
CSARDDQGIDYTF
TGCAGTGCTAGAGATGACCAGGGTATTGACTACACCTTC
>15|TRBJ2-2|TRBV19|NA|many
CASNLATRGTGELFF
TGTGCCAGTAATCTAGCGACCAGGGGCACCGGGGAGCTGTTTTTT
>16|TRBJ1-6|TRBV20-1|NA|many
CSARTVQSSYNSPLHF
TGCAGTGCTCGCACAGTCCAAAGCTCCTATAATTCACCCCTCCACTTT
>17|TRBJ2-5|TRBV11-2|TRBD1|many
CASREGTGAMSQETQYF
TGTGCCAGCAGGGAGGGGACAGGGGCGATGTCACAAGAGACCCAGTACTTC
>15|TRBJ2-1|TRBV5-1|NA|many
CASSLAGAAYNEQFF
TGCGCCAGCAGCTTGGCAGGGGCCGCTTACAATGAGCAGTTCTTC
>15|TRBJ2-1|TRBV20-1|TRBD1|NA
CSATIQGADYNEQFF
TGCAGTGCTACGATTCAGGGGGCCGACTACAATGAGCAGTTCTTC
>14|TRBJ2-1|TRBV7-6|TRBD2|NA
CASSSGASGNEQFF
TGTGCCAGCAGCTCCGGGGCTAGCGGTAATGAGCAGTTCTTC
>15|TRBJ1-1|TRBV7-9|NA|few
CTSSPGAILNTEAFF
TGTACCAGCAGCCCGGGGGCCATTCTGAACACTGAAGCTTTCTTT
>14|TRBJ1-6|TRBV9|NA|many
CASSEQARQSPLHF
TGTGCCAGCAGCGAACAGGCCCGGCAGTCACCCCTCCACTTT
>14|TRBJ1-2|TRBV19|NA|many
CASGGQSGGYGYTF
TGTGCCTCGGGAGGGCAGTCCGGGGGCTATGGCTACACCTTC
>14|TRBJ2-1|TRBV29-1|TRBD2|many
CSVEGTSGDNEQFF
TGCAGCGTTGAAGGGACTAGCGGAGACAATGAGCAGTTCTTC
>15|TRBJ2-7|TRBV11-3|NA|many
CASSLLRDRSYEQYF
TGTGCCAGCAGCCTACTAAGAGACAGGTCCTACGAGCAGTACTTC
>12|TRBJ1-2|TRBV30|NA|few
CAWRWGVYGYTF
TGTGCCTGGAGGTGGGGGGTCTATGGCTACACCTTC
>12|TRBJ2-5|TRBV20-1|NA|many
CSARGLQETQYF
TGCAGTGCTAGAGGACTCCAAGAGACCCAGTACTTC
>16|TRBJ1-4|TRBV5-1|NA|many
CASSLEGHPTNEKLFF
TGCGCCAGCAGCTTGGAAGGGCATCCAACTAATGAAAAACTGTTTTTT